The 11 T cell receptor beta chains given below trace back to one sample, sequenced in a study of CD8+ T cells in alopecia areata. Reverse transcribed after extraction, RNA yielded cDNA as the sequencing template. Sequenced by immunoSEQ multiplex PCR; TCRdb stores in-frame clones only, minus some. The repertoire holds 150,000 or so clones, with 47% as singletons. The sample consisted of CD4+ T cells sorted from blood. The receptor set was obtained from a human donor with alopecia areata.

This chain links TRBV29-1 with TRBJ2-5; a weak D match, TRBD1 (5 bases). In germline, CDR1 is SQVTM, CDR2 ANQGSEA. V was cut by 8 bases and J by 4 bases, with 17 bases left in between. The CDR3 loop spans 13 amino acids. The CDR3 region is CSLITRGRETQYF. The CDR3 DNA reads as TGCAGCTTAATAACAAGGGGCAGAGAGACCCAGTACTTC.

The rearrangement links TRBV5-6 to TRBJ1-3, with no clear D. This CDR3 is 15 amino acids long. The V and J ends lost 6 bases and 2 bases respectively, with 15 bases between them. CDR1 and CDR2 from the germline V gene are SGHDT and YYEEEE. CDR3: CASTAVGRTGNTIYF. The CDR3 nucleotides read TGTGCCAGCACCGCCGTTGGACGAACTGGAAACACCATATATTTT.

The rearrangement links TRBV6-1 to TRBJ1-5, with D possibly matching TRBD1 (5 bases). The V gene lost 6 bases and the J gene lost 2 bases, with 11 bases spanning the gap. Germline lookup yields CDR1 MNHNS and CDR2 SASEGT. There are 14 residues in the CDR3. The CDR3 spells CASRGRVGNQPQHF. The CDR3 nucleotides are TGTGCCAGCAGAGGCAGGGTGGGCAATCAGCCCCAGCATTTT.

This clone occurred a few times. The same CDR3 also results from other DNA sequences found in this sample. DNA of the CDR3: TGTGCCAGCTCACCGGGCCTAGCCAAAAACATTCAGTACTTC. It codes for CASSPGLAKNIQYF. The chain has TRBV18 and TRBJ2-4; D is unclear. V gave up 3 bases and J gave up 0 bases, with 6 bases separating them. Germline-derived CDR1 and CDR2 are KGHSH and LQKENI. The length of the CDR3 is 14 residues.

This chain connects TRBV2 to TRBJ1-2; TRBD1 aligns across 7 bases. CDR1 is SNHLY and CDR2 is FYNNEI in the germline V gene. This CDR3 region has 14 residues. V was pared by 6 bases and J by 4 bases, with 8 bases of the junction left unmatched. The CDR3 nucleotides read TGTGCCAGCAGCCTACCGGGACAGCCCTATGGCTACACCTTC. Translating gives CASSLPGQPYGYTF.

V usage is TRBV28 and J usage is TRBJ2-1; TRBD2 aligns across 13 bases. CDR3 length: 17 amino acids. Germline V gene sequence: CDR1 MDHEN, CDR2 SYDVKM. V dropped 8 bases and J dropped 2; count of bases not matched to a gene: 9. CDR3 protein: CASGRSGLAGTYNEQFF. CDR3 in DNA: TGTGCCAGCGGACGATCGGGACTAGCGGGAACCTACAATGAGCAGTTCTTC.

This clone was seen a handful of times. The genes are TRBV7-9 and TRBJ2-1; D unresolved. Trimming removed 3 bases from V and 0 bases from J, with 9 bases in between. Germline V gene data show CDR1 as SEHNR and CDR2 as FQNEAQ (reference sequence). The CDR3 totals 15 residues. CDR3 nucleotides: TGTGCCAGCAGCTTGGCGGCCCTCTCCTACAATGAGCAGTTCTTC. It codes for CASSLAALSYNEQFF.

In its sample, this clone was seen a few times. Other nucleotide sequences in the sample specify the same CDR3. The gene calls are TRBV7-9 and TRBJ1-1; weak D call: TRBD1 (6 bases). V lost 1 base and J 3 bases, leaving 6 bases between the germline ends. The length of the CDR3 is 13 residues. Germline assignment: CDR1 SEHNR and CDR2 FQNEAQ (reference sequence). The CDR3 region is CASSLDRDTEAFF. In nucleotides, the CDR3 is TGTGCCAGCAGCTTAGACAGGGACACTGAAGCTTTCTTT.

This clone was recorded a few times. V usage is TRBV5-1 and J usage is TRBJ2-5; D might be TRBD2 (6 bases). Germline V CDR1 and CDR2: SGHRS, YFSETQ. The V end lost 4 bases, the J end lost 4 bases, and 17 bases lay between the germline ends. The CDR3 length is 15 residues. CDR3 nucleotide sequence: TGCGCCAGCAGCCTGGAGGGGCCCCGGGGAGAGACCCAGTACTTC. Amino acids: CASSLEGPRGETQYF.

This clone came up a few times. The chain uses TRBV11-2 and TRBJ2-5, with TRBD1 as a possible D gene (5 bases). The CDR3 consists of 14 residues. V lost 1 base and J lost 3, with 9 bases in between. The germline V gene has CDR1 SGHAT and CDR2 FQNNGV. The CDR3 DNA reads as TGTGCCAGCAGCTTAGTAATACAGGAAGAGACCCAGTACTTC. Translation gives CASSLVIQEETQYF.

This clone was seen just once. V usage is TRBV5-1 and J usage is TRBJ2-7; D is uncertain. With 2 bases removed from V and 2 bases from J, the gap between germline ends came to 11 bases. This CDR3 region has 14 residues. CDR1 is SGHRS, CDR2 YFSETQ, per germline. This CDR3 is CASSFSQGPYEQYF. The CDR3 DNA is TGCGCCAGCAGCTTTAGCCAAGGTCCCTACGAGCAGTACTTC.